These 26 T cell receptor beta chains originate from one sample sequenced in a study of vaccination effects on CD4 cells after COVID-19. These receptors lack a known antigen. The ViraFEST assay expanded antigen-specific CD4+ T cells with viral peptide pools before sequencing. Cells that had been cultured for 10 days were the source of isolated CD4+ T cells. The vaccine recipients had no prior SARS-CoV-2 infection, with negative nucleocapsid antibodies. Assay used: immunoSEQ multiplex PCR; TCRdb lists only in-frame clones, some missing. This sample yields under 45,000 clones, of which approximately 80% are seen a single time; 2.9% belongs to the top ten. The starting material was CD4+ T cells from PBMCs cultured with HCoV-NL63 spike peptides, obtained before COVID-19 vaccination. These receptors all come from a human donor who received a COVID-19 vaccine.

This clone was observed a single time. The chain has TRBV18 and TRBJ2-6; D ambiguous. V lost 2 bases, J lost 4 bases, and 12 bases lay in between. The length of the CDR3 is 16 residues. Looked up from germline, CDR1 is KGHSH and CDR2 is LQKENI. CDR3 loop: CASSPLREPGANVLTF. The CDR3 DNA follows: TGTGCCAGCTCACCATTAAGGGAACCCGGGGCCAACGTCCTGACTTTC.

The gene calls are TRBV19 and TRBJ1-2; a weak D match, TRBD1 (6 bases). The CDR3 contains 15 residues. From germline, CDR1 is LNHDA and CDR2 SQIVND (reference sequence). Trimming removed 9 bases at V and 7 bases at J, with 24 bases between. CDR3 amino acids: CASTLGQTGAGGYTF. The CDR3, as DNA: TGTGCCAGCACTCTCGGACAGACTGGCGCTGGTGGCTACACCTTC.

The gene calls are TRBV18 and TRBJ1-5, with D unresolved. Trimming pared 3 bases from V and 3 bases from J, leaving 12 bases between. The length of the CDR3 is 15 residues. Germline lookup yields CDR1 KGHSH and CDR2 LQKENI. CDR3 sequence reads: CASSPSSGSNQPQHF. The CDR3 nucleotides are TGTGCCAGCTCACCGAGTAGCGGATCCAATCAGCCCCAGCATTTT. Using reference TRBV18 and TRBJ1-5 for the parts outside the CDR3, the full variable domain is NAGVMQNPRHLVRRRGQEARLRCSPMKGHSHVYWYRQLPEEGLKFMVYLQKENIIDESGMPKERFSAEFPKEGPSILRIQQVVRGDSAAYFCASSPSSGSNQPQHFGDGTRLSIL.

CDR3 DNA sequence: TGCAGCGTTGGACAGATACTCTACAATGAGCAGTTCTTC. Translating it yields CSVGQILYNEQFF. This chain connects TRBV29-1 to TRBJ2-1; TRBD1 is a possible D gene (5 bases). Trimming removed 4 bases from V and 3 bases from J, with 10 bases in between. Germline V gene data show CDR1 as SQVTM and CDR2 as ANQGSEA. The CDR3 extends over 13 amino acids.

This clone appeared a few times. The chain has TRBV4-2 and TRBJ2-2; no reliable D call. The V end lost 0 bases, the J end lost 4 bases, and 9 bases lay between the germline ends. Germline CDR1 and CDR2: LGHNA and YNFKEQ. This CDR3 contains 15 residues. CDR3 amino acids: CASSQETSFTGELFF. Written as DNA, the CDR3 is TGTGCCAGCAGCCAAGAGACCAGTTTCACCGGGGAGCTGTTTTTT.

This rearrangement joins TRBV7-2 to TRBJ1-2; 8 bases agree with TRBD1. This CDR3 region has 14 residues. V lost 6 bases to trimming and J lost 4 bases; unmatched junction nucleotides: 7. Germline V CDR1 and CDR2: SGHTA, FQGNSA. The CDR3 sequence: CASRRTGGGYGYTF. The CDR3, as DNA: TGTGCCAGCAGACGAACAGGGGGAGGCTATGGCTACACCTTC.

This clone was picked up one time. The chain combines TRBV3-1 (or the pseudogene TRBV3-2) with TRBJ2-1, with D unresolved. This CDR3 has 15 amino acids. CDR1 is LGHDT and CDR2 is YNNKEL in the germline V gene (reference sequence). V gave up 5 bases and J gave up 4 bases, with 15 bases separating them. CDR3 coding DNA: TGTGCCAGCAGCGCACGGAGCCCCACTTACAATGAGCAGTTCTTC. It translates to CASSARSPTYNEQFF.

CDR3: CASHSGTGGGSYGYTF. Written as DNA, the CDR3 is TGTGCCAGCCACTCCGGGACAGGGGGCGGGAGCTATGGCTACACCTTC. The genes are TRBV7-9 and TRBJ1-2, with 12 nucleotides matching TRBD1. The CDR3 loop spans 16 amino acids. The germline CDR1 and CDR2 sequences are SEHNR and FQNEAQ (reference sequence). With 8 bases clipped from V and 4 bases from J, the junction kept 11 bases outside the gene matches.

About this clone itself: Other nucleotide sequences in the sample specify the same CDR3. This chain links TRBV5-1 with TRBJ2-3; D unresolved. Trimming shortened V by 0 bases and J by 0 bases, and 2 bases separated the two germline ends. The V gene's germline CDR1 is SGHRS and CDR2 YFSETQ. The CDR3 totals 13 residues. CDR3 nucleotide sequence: TGCGCCAGCAGCTTGGGCAGCACAGATACGCAGTATTTT. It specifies CASSLGSTDTQYF.

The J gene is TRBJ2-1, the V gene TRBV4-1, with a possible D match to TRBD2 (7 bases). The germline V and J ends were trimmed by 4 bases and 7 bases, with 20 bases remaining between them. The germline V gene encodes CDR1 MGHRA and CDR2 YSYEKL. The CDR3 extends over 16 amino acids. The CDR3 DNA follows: TGCGCCAGCAGCCTGCCGAAGGGGGGGGCTGGTAATGAGCAGTTCTTC. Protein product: CASSLPKGGAGNEQFF.

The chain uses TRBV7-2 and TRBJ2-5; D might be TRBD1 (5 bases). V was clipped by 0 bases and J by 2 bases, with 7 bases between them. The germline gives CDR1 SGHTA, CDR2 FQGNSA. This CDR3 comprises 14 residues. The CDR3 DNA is TGTGCCAGCAGCTTAGCGGGGCTTCAAGAGACCCAGTACTTC. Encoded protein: CASSLAGLQETQYF.

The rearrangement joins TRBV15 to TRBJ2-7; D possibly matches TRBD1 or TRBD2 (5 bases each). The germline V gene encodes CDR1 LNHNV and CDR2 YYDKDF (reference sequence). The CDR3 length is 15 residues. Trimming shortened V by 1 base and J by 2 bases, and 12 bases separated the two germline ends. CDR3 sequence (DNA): TGTGCCACCAGCAGAGGGGCCGGGGCCACCTACGAGCAGTACGTC. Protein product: CATSRGAGATYEQYV.

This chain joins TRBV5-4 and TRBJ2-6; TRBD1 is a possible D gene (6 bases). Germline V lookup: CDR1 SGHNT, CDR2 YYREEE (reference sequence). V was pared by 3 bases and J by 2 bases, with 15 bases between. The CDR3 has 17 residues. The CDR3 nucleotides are TGTGCCAGCAGCTCCTCTGCCAACAGGGCTGGGGCCAACGTCCTGACTTTC. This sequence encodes CASSSSANRAGANVLTF.

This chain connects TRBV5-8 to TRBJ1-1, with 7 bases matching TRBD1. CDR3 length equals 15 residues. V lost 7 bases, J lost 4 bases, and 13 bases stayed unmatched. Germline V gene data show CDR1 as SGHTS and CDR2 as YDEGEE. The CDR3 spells CASPSGGGESTEAFF. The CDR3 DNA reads TGTGCCAGCCCCTCCGGAGGGGGCGAAAGCACTGAAGCTTTCTTT.

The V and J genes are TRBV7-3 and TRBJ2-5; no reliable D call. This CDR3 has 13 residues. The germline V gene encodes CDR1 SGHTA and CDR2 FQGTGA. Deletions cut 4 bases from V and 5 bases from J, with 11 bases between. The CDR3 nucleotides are TGTGCCAGCAGCTCTTACCTGGGGGAGACCCAGTACTTC. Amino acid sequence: CASSSYLGETQYF. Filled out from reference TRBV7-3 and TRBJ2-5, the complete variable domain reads GAGVSQTPSNKVTEKGKYVELRCDPISGHTALYWYRQSLGQGPEFLIYFQGTGAADDSGLPNDRFFAVRPEGSVSTLKIQRTERGDSAVYLCASSSYLGETQYFGPGTRLLVL.

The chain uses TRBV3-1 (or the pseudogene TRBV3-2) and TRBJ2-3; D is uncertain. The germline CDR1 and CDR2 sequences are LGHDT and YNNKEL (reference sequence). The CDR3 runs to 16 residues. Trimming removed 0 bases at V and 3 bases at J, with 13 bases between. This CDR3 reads CASSQDPNGVTDTQYF. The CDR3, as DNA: TGTGCCAGCAGCCAAGATCCAAATGGCGTAACAGATACGCAGTATTTT.

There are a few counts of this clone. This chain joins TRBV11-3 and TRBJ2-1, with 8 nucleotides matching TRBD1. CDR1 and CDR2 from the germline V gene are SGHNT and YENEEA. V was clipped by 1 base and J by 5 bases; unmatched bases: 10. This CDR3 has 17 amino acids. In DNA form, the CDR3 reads TGTGCCAGCAGCTTAGGCAGGACAGGGTCCAGAAACAATGAGCAGTTCTTC. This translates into CASSLGRTGSRNNEQFF.

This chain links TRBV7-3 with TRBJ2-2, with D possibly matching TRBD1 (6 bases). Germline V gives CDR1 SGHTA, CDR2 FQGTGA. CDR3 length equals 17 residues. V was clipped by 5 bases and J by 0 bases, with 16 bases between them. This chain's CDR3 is CASSKTRDTANTGELFF. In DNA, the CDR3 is TGTGCCAGCAGCAAAACCCGGGACACCGCGAACACCGGGGAGCTGTTTTTT.

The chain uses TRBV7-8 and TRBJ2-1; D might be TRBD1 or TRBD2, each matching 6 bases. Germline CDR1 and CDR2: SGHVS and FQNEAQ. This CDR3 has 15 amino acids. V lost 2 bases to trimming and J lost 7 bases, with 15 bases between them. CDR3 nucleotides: TGTGCCAGCAGCTTATACCTGGGGGGCTATAATGAGCAGTTCTTC. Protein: CASSLYLGGYNEQFF.

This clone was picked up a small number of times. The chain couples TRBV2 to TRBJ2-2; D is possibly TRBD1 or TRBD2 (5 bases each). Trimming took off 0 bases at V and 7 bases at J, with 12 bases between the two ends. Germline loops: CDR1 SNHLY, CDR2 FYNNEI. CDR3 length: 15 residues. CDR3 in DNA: TGTGCCAGCAGTGAAGCGCAGGGAGCCGTCGGGGAGCTGTTTTTT. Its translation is CASSEAQGAVGELFF.

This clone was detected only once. The CDR3: CASSSGHGGYTF. For the CDR3, the DNA is TGTGCCAGCAGTAGCGGACATGGAGGCTACACCTTC. The gene calls are TRBV28 and TRBJ1-2; D is possibly TRBD1 (5 bases). The germline gives CDR1 MDHEN, CDR2 SYDVKM. The CDR3 length is 12 residues. Trimming stripped 5 bases from V and 8 bases from J, with 12 bases between.

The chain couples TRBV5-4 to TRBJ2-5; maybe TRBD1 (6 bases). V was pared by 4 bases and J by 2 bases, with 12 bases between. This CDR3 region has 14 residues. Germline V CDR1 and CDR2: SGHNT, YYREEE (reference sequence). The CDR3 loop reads CASSPGHLQETQYF. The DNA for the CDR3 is TGTGCCAGCAGCCCGGGACACCTACAAGAGACCCAGTACTTC.

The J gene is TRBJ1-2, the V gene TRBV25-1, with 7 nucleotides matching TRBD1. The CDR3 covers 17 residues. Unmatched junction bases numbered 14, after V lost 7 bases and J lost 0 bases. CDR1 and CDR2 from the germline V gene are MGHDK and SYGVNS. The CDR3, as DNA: TGTGCCAGCACCCCTGAGGGAGGGGGCCCTACTAACTATGGCTACACCTTC. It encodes CASTPEGGGPTNYGYTF.

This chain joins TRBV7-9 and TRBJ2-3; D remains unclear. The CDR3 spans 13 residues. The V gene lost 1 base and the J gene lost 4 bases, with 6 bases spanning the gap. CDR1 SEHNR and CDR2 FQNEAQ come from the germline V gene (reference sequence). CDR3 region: CASSLVGADTQYF. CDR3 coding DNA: TGTGCCAGCAGCTTAGTAGGTGCAGATACGCAGTATTTT. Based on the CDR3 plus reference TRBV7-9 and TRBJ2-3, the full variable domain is DTGVSQNPRHKITKRGQNVTFRCDPISEHNRLYWYRQTLGQGPEFLTYFQNEAQLEKSRLLSDRFSAERPKGSFSTLEIQRTEQGDSAMYLCASSLVGADTQYFGPGTRLTVL.

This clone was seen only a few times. The CDR3 loop is CASRSGTANTGELFF. The CDR3 DNA follows: TGTGCCAGCAGGTCCGGGACAGCGAACACCGGGGAGCTGTTTTTT. The rearrangement uses TRBV6-5 and TRBJ2-2; TRBD1 agrees at 7 bases. The junction had 4 bases not matched to a gene; V was cut back by 6 bases and J by 0 bases. Per the germline V gene, CDR1 is MNHEY and CDR2 is SVGAGI. CDR3 length: 15 residues.

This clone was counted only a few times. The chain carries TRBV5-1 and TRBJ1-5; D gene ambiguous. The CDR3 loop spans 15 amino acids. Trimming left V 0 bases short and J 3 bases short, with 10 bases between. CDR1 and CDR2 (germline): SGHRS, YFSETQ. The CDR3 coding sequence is TGCGCCAGCAGCTTGGGGGCAGTGGCCAATCAGCCCCAGCATTTT. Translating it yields CASSLGAVANQPQHF.